This is a list of T cell receptor beta chains from one sample in a study of T-cell memory formation after mild COVID-19. TCRdb re-called the 5' RACE reads through MiXCR, storing one row per CDR3 protein. The sample holds 400,000 or so distinct CDR3 sequences, around 20% seen once. The sample was PBMCs or a T cell subset sorted from them (not recorded which). The origin of the receptors is an adult woman who had mild COVID-19 (a few samples of this study predate the infection). Cell type and time point are not known. Each CDR3 is given with its conserved first and last residue. Fields, in order: V gene, J gene, clone size, D gene, CDR3 protein, CDR3 DNA. A D gene is named only where the DNA matches it firmly. Rows may omit the clone size; those that give it use once, few, many or a size class.

v_call: TRBV7-9; j_call: TRBJ2-7; clone_size: -; d_call: -; cdr3_aa: CASSPTGTPGEQYF; cdr3_nt: TGTGCCAGCAGCCCCACGGGGACCCCCGGCGAGCAGTACTTC
v_call: TRBV20-1; j_call: TRBJ1-1; clone_size: -; d_call: -; cdr3_aa: CSARDATGKKAFF; cdr3_nt: TGCAGTGCTAGAGATGCTACAGGGAAGAAGGCTTTCTTT
v_call: TRBV3-1; j_call: TRBJ1-2; clone_size: -; d_call: -; cdr3_aa: CASSQEAQGWDYGYTF; cdr3_nt: TGTGCCAGCAGCCAAGAGGCGCAGGGATGGGACTATGGCTACACCTTC
v_call: TRBV12-3/TRBV12-4; j_call: TRBJ1-2; clone_size: few; d_call: -; cdr3_aa: CASSWTPRQGYTF; cdr3_nt: TGTGCCAGCAGTTGGACGCCACGGCAAGGCTACACCTTC
v_call: TRBV6-2/TRBV6-3; j_call: TRBJ1-5; clone_size: few; d_call: -; cdr3_aa: CASSSRTRGGNQPQHF; cdr3_nt: TGTGCCAGCAGTTCGCGGACCAGAGGGGGTAATCAGCCCCAGCATTTT
v_call: TRBV5-1; j_call: TRBJ2-3; clone_size: -; d_call: TRBD1; cdr3_aa: CASRPGTGTTDTQYF; cdr3_nt: TGCGCCAGCAGGCCCGGGACAGGGACCACAGATACGCAGTATTTT
v_call: TRBV5-1; j_call: TRBJ1-3; clone_size: few; d_call: TRBD1; cdr3_aa: CASNEDRGNTIYF; cdr3_nt: TGCGCCAGCAACGAGGACAGGGGAAACACCATATATTTT
v_call: TRBV20-1; j_call: TRBJ2-1; clone_size: few; d_call: TRBD2; cdr3_aa: CSARGLAGGYNEQFF; cdr3_nt: TGCAGTGCCCGCGGCTTAGCGGGGGGTTACAATGAGCAGTTCTTC
v_call: TRBV6-5; j_call: TRBJ1-5; clone_size: -; d_call: -; cdr3_aa: CASSPREVGNQPQHF; cdr3_nt: TGTGCCAGCAGCCCTCGGGAGGTAGGGAATCAGCCCCAGCATTTT
v_call: TRBV12-3/TRBV12-4; j_call: TRBJ1-6; clone_size: few; d_call: -; cdr3_aa: CASSFNGVGNSPLHF; cdr3_nt: TGTGCCAGCAGTTTTAACGGGGTGGGAAATTCACCCCTCCACTTT
v_call: TRBV7-2; j_call: TRBJ1-4; clone_size: few; d_call: TRBD1; cdr3_aa: CASSQDREYGKLFF; cdr3_nt: TGTGCCAGCAGCCAGGACAGGGAATACGGGAAACTGTTTTTT
v_call: TRBV7-2; j_call: TRBJ1-2; clone_size: few; d_call: -; cdr3_aa: CASSPPLGSGGNYGYTF; cdr3_nt: TGTGCCAGCAGCCCTCCCTTGGGGTCCGGCGGAAACTATGGCTACACCTTC
v_call: TRBV7-9; j_call: TRBJ1-2; clone_size: -; d_call: TRBD1; cdr3_aa: CASSFPQGNYGYTF; cdr3_nt: TGTGCCAGCAGCTTCCCACAGGGGAACTATGGCTACACCTTC
v_call: TRBV6-2/TRBV6-3; j_call: TRBJ1-5; clone_size: -; d_call: -; cdr3_aa: CASNRGNQPQHF; cdr3_nt: TGTGCCAGCAATCGGGGAAATCAGCCCCAGCATTTT
v_call: TRBV11-2; j_call: TRBJ2-3; clone_size: once; d_call: -; cdr3_aa: CASSSPSGVGRTQYF; cdr3_nt: TGTGCCAGCAGCTCCCCGTCCGGAGTGGGAAGGACGCAGTATTTT
v_call: TRBV6-6; j_call: TRBJ2-5; clone_size: few; d_call: TRBD2; cdr3_aa: CACNSGEKTQYF; cdr3_nt: TGTGCGTGCAATAGCGGGGAAAAGACCCAGTACTTC
v_call: TRBV30; j_call: TRBJ2-7; clone_size: few; d_call: -; cdr3_aa: CAWSVSEGLQVYEQYF; cdr3_nt: TGTGCCTGGAGTGTATCAGAGGGGTTACAGGTTTACGAGCAGTACTTC
v_call: TRBV20-1; j_call: TRBJ2-7; clone_size: -; d_call: -; cdr3_aa: CSASIGTNSYEQYF; cdr3_nt: TGCAGTGCTAGTATAGGGACCAACTCCTACGAGCAGTACTTC
v_call: TRBV6-5; j_call: TRBJ1-2; clone_size: -; d_call: TRBD1; cdr3_aa: CASSYSTGGFAGGYTF; cdr3_nt: TGTGCCAGCAGTTACTCGACAGGGGGCTTCGCGGGAGGCTACACCTTC
v_call: TRBV4-1; j_call: TRBJ2-1; clone_size: few; d_call: TRBD1; cdr3_aa: CASSEGQTAEQFF; cdr3_nt: TGCGCCAGCAGCGAGGGACAGACGGCTGAGCAGTTCTTC
v_call: TRBV6-6; j_call: TRBJ1-4; clone_size: -; d_call: -; cdr3_aa: CASTDRPTNEKLFF; cdr3_nt: TGTGCCAGCACCGACAGACCAACTAATGAAAAACTGTTTTTT
v_call: TRBV12-3/TRBV12-4; j_call: TRBJ2-5; clone_size: -; d_call: TRBD1; cdr3_aa: CASSLAFTGGGETQYF; cdr3_nt: TGTGCCAGCAGTTTAGCGTTCACAGGGGGTGGGGAGACCCAGTACTTC
v_call: TRBV7-2; j_call: TRBJ1-2; clone_size: -; d_call: -; cdr3_aa: CASTTGNGYGYTF; cdr3_nt: TGTGCCAGCACGACGGGAAATGGCTATGGCTACACCTTC
v_call: TRBV3-1; j_call: TRBJ2-7; clone_size: few; d_call: -; cdr3_aa: CASSQRGTTYEQYF; cdr3_nt: TGTGCCAGCAGCCAGCGGGGCACGACCTACGAGCAGTACTTC
v_call: TRBV24-1; j_call: TRBJ2-3; clone_size: -; d_call: TRBD2; cdr3_aa: CATSDSSGRTDTQYF; cdr3_nt: TGTGCCACCAGTGATTCTAGCGGGAGAACAGATACGCAGTATTTT
v_call: TRBV6-5; j_call: TRBJ2-1; clone_size: -; d_call: TRBD2; cdr3_aa: CASSLAGPPYNEQFF; cdr3_nt: TGTGCCAGCAGTCTAGCGGGACCTCCCTACAATGAGCAGTTCTTC
v_call: TRBV5-6; j_call: TRBJ1-1; clone_size: few; d_call: TRBD1; cdr3_aa: CASSFRFTGARNTEAFF; cdr3_nt: TGTGCCAGCAGCTTCCGATTTACAGGGGCCAGAAACACTGAAGCTTTCTTT
v_call: TRBV29-1; j_call: TRBJ1-5; clone_size: -; d_call: TRBD1; cdr3_aa: CSDLGQYSNQPQHF; cdr3_nt: TGCAGCGATCTGGGACAGTATAGCAATCAGCCCCAGCATTTT
v_call: TRBV5-1; j_call: TRBJ2-3; clone_size: -; d_call: TRBD2; cdr3_aa: CASSLVAGGRDTQYF; cdr3_nt: TGCGCCAGCAGCTTGGTAGCGGGGGGGCGAGATACGCAGTATTTT
v_call: TRBV13; j_call: TRBJ2-1; clone_size: few; d_call: TRBD2; cdr3_aa: CASSLGLVAGNNEQFF; cdr3_nt: TGTGCCAGCAGCTTAGGCCTGGTAGCGGGGAACAATGAGCAGTTCTTC
v_call: TRBV7-9; j_call: TRBJ1-4; clone_size: -; d_call: -; cdr3_aa: CASSYQGSPNEKLFF; cdr3_nt: TGTGCCAGCAGCTACCAGGGGAGCCCTAATGAAAAACTGTTTTTT
v_call: TRBV6-5; j_call: TRBJ1-4; clone_size: few; d_call: -; cdr3_aa: CASSYSISRQMTEKLFF; cdr3_nt: TGTGCCAGCAGTTACTCGATATCGAGACAAATGACGGAAAAACTGTTTTTT
v_call: TRBV2; j_call: TRBJ2-2; clone_size: -; d_call: -; cdr3_aa: CASSDAGDTGELFF; cdr3_nt: TGTGCCAGCAGTGACGCAGGGGACACCGGGGAGCTGTTTTTT
v_call: TRBV21-1; j_call: TRBJ2-6; clone_size: once; d_call: -; cdr3_aa: CASSKVCRGLNSGANVLTF; cdr3_nt: TGTGCCAGCAGCAAGGTGTGTCGGGGACTCAACTCTGGGGCCAACGTCCTGACTTTC
v_call: TRBV12-3/TRBV12-4; j_call: TRBJ2-3; clone_size: -; d_call: -; cdr3_aa: CASSDRQDTQYF; cdr3_nt: TGTGCCAGCAGCGACAGGCAGGATACGCAGTATTTT
v_call: TRBV30; j_call: TRBJ2-2; clone_size: -; d_call: TRBD2; cdr3_aa: CAWSGLALGELFF; cdr3_nt: TGTGCCTGGAGCGGACTAGCGCTCGGGGAGCTGTTTTTT
v_call: TRBV4-1; j_call: TRBJ2-7; clone_size: many; d_call: TRBD1; cdr3_aa: CASSQGQGPRYEQYF; cdr3_nt: TGCGCCAGCAGCCAAGGACAGGGTCCCCGATACGAGCAGTACTTC
v_call: TRBV7-4; j_call: TRBJ1-6; clone_size: few; d_call: -; cdr3_aa: CASSFRDNSLSYNSPLHF; cdr3_nt: TGTGCCAGCAGCTTCCGGGACAACTCCCTCTCCTATAATTCACCCCTCCACTTT
v_call: TRBV25-1; j_call: TRBJ1-1; clone_size: -; d_call: -; cdr3_aa: CATEMGNTEAFF; cdr3_nt: TGTGCCACTGAAATGGGGAACACTGAAGCTTTCTTT
v_call: TRBV6-5; j_call: TRBJ1-5; clone_size: -; d_call: -; cdr3_aa: CASSYETQHF; cdr3_nt: TGTGCCAGCAGTTACGAGACCCAGCATTTT
v_call: TRBV4-1; j_call: TRBJ1-1; clone_size: -; d_call: -; cdr3_aa: CASSHPREAGGTEAFF; cdr3_nt: TGCGCCAGCAGCCACCCCCGGGAGGCTGGGGGCACTGAAGCTTTCTTT
v_call: TRBV5-1; j_call: TRBJ1-1; clone_size: few; d_call: -; cdr3_aa: CASSLESSGGPEAFF; cdr3_nt: TGCGCCAGCAGCTTGGAGTCCAGCGGGGGGCCTGAAGCTTTCTTT
v_call: TRBV18; j_call: TRBJ1-1; clone_size: -; d_call: -; cdr3_aa: CASSPAGSGTEAFF; cdr3_nt: TGTGCCAGCTCACCAGCAGGTAGCGGCACTGAAGCTTTCTTT
v_call: TRBV2; j_call: TRBJ1-1; clone_size: few; d_call: -; cdr3_aa: CASSEKGREGNTEAFF; cdr3_nt: TGTGCCAGCAGTGAGAAAGGGAGGGAAGGGAACACTGAAGCTTTCTTT
v_call: TRBV28; j_call: TRBJ1-2; clone_size: -; d_call: -; cdr3_aa: CASSLPGGGANYGYTF; cdr3_nt: TGTGCCAGCAGTTTACCGGGTGGGGGGGCAAACTATGGCTACACCTTC
v_call: TRBV27; j_call: TRBJ2-7; clone_size: -; d_call: TRBD2; cdr3_aa: CASSFRLAGDEQYF; cdr3_nt: TGTGCCAGCAGTTTCAGACTAGCGGGGGACGAGCAGTACTTC
v_call: TRBV4-2; j_call: TRBJ2-7; clone_size: few; d_call: TRBD1; cdr3_aa: CASSRGGTGLF; cdr3_nt: TGTGCCAGCAGCCGCGGCGGGACAGGGTTATTC
v_call: TRBV6-6; j_call: TRBJ1-3; clone_size: few; d_call: TRBD1; cdr3_aa: CASSRDRPGNTIYF; cdr3_nt: TGTGCCAGCAGCCGGGACAGGCCCGGAAACACCATATATTTT
v_call: TRBV6-6; j_call: TRBJ2-5; clone_size: -; d_call: -; cdr3_aa: CASSPPGSVETQYF; cdr3_nt: TGTGCCAGCAGCCCCCCCGGGAGCGTGGAGACCCAGTACTTC
v_call: TRBV7-8; j_call: TRBJ2-1; clone_size: many; d_call: -; cdr3_aa: CASSLGTVNEQFF; cdr3_nt: TGTGCCAGCAGCTTAGGGACAGTCAATGAGCAGTTCTTC
v_call: TRBV7-9; j_call: TRBJ2-3; clone_size: -; d_call: -; cdr3_aa: CASSIWRDPTDTQYF; cdr3_nt: TGTGCCAGCAGTATATGGCGGGATCCCACAGATACGCAGTATTTT
v_call: TRBV29-1; j_call: TRBJ2-3; clone_size: many; d_call: TRBD2; cdr3_aa: CSVRGGDTQYF; cdr3_nt: TGCAGCGTTCGGGGGGGAGATACGCAGTATTTT
v_call: TRBV20-1; j_call: TRBJ2-6; clone_size: many; d_call: -; cdr3_aa: CSARGAGGPGANVLTF; cdr3_nt: TGCAGTGCTAGGGGAGCTGGCGGGCCTGGGGCCAACGTCCTGACTTTC
v_call: TRBV6-2/TRBV6-3; j_call: TRBJ2-1; clone_size: few; d_call: TRBD2; cdr3_aa: CASSSTRSLAGGEQFF; cdr3_nt: TGTGCCAGCAGTTCTACCAGGAGCCTAGCGGGAGGAGAGCAGTTCTTC
v_call: TRBV5-1; j_call: TRBJ2-7; clone_size: few; d_call: TRBD2; cdr3_aa: CASSLGLAGVYEQYF; cdr3_nt: TGCGCCAGCAGCTTGGGACTAGCGGGAGTCTACGAGCAGTACTTC
v_call: TRBV12-3/TRBV12-4; j_call: TRBJ1-4; clone_size: few; d_call: -; cdr3_aa: CASSPGGGHEKLFF; cdr3_nt: TGTGCCAGCAGTCCAGGTGGAGGGCATGAAAAACTGTTTTTT
v_call: TRBV7-2; j_call: TRBJ2-1; clone_size: -; d_call: TRBD2; cdr3_aa: CASSLVGTSGGNEQFF; cdr3_nt: TGTGCCAGCAGCTTAGTCGGGACTAGCGGGGGCAATGAGCAGTTCTTC
v_call: TRBV21-1; j_call: TRBJ2-1; clone_size: -; d_call: -; cdr3_aa: CAIPGPGDEQFF; cdr3_nt: TGTGCCATCCCGGGACCAGGGGACGAGCAGTTCTTC